Included here is one TCR beta chain sequence, with context. As yet, its antigen is unknown. Germline V lookup: CDR1 MNHNS, CDR2 SASEGT. The length of the CDR3 is 12 residues. With 6 bases removed from V and 3 bases from J, the gap between germline ends came to 8 bases. This sample is drawn from a study of T cells in localized non-small cell lung cancer. Overall study results and limits: Heterogeneity is still possible, as just one tumor region was sequenced. Clonality of T cells reached its maximum in uninvolved adjacent lung, surpassing tumor. Adjacent lung had a median roughly 50 of the 100 largest tumor clones.

The assay was immunoSEQ multiplex PCR, and TCRdb's table has in-frame clones only and misses some. Of some 55,000 clones listed, approximately 80% are singletons. This sequence joins TRBV6-1 and TRBJ1-1; D unresolved. The specimen was peripheral blood, collected before any cancer treatment. The TCR sequence derives from a female donor of 60 years or more with stage II squamous cell lung carcinoma. CDR3 sequence: CASRLADTEAFF. DNA of the CDR3: TGTGCCAGCAGGCTTGCGGACACTGAAGCTTTCTTT.